This record looks at one T cell receptor (beta chain) sequence and its context. Its antigen remains unknown. These data come from a study of T cells after yellow fever vaccination. Turning to the study itself: Preparation of fractions with low cell numbers was performed using SMART-Seq v4 Ultra Low Input. Findings and caveats of the study: Post-booster repertoires contained most primary-vaccination clones again (around 96% CD4, about 90% CD8).

TCRdb fed the 5' RACE reads into MiXCR, producing one record per CDR3 protein. Here the sample spans over 200,000 distinct CDR3 sequences, over 6.5% being singletons. The sample in question was CD4+ T cells sorted from PBMCs, obtained on the day of the yellow fever booster vaccination. The origin of this receptor is a man aged 30-40 years who received the YFV17D yellow fever vaccine.

The CDR3: CASSSLPDSPLHF. In DNA form, the CDR3 reads TGCGCCAGCAGCTCTCTACCCGATTCACCCCTCCACTTT. The chain has TRBV5-1 and TRBJ1-6; D gene uncertain. The V end lost 3 bases, the J end lost 8 bases, and 9 bases lay between the germline ends. Germline V gene sequence: CDR1 SGHRS, CDR2 YFSETQ. This CDR3 is 13 amino acids long.